These T cell receptor beta chains were read from a single sample in a study of T cell responses to AZD1222 COVID-19 vaccine. The protocol was immunoSEQ multiplex PCR, while the TCRdb copy is restricted to in-frame clones and leaves out a portion. Here the sample spans 130,000 or so clones, approximately 83% being singletons. The specimen comprised peripheral blood, sampled on day 0 of AZD1222 vaccination. These receptors were obtained from an adult in good health. The CDR3 runs from the conserved cysteine through the conserved F or W. A D gene is named only where the DNA matches it firmly. Expanded clones get a size class; other rows say once, few or many, or leave the size out.

TGTGCCAGTAGTGGGGAGGTGATGACAGGTGAGCAGTTCTTC,CASSGEVMTGEQFF,TRBJ2-1,NA,TRBV19,NA
TGTGCCAGTAGTCTTCCCGGGACACCCAAATGGAATTCACCCCTCCACTTT,CASSLPGTPKWNSPLHF,TRBJ1-6,NA,TRBV19,NA
TGTGCCAGTAGCAGGGACAGGAGGAACACTGAAGCTTTCTTT,CASSRDRRNTEAFF,TRBJ1-1,TRBD1,TRBV19,NA
TGTGCCAGCAGCTTGGGGAGGGGGGCCACAGATACGCAGTATTTT,CASSLGRGATDTQYF,TRBJ2-3,NA,TRBV5-4,NA
TGTGCCAGCAGCTTATACAGATATAGCAATCAGCCCCAGCATTTT,CASSLYRYSNQPQHF,TRBJ1-5,NA,TRBV7-8,NA
TGTGCCAGCAGCCAAGATGTTAGCAATCAGCCCCAGCATTTT,CASSQDVSNQPQHF,TRBJ1-5,NA,TRBV3-1/TRBV3-2,NA
TGTGCCAGCAGCCAAGACACAAACAATGAGCAGTTCTTC,CASSQDTNNEQFF,TRBJ2-1,NA,TRBV7-9,NA
TGTGCCAGCAGCCAAAGCTCGGGAATTAGGGGGCGAGCTTTCTTT,CASSQSSGIRGRAFF,TRBJ1-1,TRBD1,TRBV3-1/TRBV3-2,once
TGTGCCAGCAGTTTGGGCAGGGGGAATTCACCCCTCCACTTT,CASSLGRGNSPLHF,TRBJ1-6,TRBD1,TRBV28,NA
TGTGCCAGCAGCCCAGGGGGTCGCAGCAATCAGCCCCAGCATTTT,CASSPGGRSNQPQHF,TRBJ1-5,TRBD1,TRBV7-8,NA
TGTGCCAGCAGCTTGCAGGGCGACTACGAGCAGTACTTC,CASSLQGDYEQYF,TRBJ2-7,NA,TRBV5-5,NA
TGCAGCGCACACAGGGAAAAGAACACTGAAGCTTTCTTT,CSAHREKNTEAFF,TRBJ1-1,NA,TRBV29-1,NA
TGTGCCAGCACCCTGGGGGGACCCGGGGAGCTGTTTTTT,CASTLGGPGELFF,TRBJ2-2,NA,TRBV11-3,NA
TGTGCCAGCAGCCAAGATTTTGGACTGCCCAACACCGGGGAGCTGTTTTTT,CASSQDFGLPNTGELFF,TRBJ2-2,NA,TRBV3-1/TRBV3-2,NA
TGTGCCAGCAGTGACTCAGGACACCCCACAGATACGCAGTATTTT,CASSDSGHPTDTQYF,TRBJ2-3,NA,TRBV6-4,NA
TGTGCCAGCATTAAGGACCGTCGCTCCTACGAGCAGTACTTC,CASIKDRRSYEQYF,TRBJ2-7,NA,TRBV6-5,NA
TGTGCCAGCAGCCAAGGAAGGGAGTCCTACGAGCAGTACTTC,CASSQGRESYEQYF,TRBJ2-7,NA,TRBV3-1/TRBV3-2,NA
TGTGCCAGCAGCTTAGTGGTTCAGGGGGGTTCACCCCTCCACTTT,CASSLVVQGGSPLHF,TRBJ1-6,TRBD1,TRBV11-2,once
TGTGCCAGCAGTTTGAAGCTTGAAGCTTTCTTT,CASSLKLEAFF,TRBJ1-1,NA,TRBV12-3/TRBV12-4,NA
TGTGCCTGGACCCGTTCCGACCGCAATGAGCAGTTCTTC,CAWTRSDRNEQFF,TRBJ2-1,NA,TRBV30,once
TGTGCCAGCAGCTTGGACCCGGGGGCAAGGTCACCCCTCCACTTT,CASSLDPGARSPLHF,TRBJ1-6,NA,TRBV5-5,NA
TGTGCCAGCAGTTGGGGGACAGATCAGCCCCAGCATTTT,CASSWGTDQPQHF,TRBJ1-5,TRBD1,TRBV27,NA
TGTGCCAGCAGCTTACCCGGCCAAGAGACCCAGTACTTC,CASSLPGQETQYF,TRBJ2-5,NA,TRBV7-9,NA
TGTGCCAGCCAGAACAATGAGCAGTTCTTC,CASQNNEQFF,TRBJ2-1,NA,TRBV28,NA
TGTGCCAGTAGTGCAACCGGGACAGGGGATTACGAGCAGTACTTC,CASSATGTGDYEQYF,TRBJ2-7,TRBD1,TRBV19,NA
TGTGCCAGCCACCCGGGGTTTAGCGGGAGCCTCGGGGCCTACGAGCAGTACTTC,CASHPGFSGSLGAYEQYF,TRBJ2-7,TRBD2,TRBV3-1/TRBV3-2,once
TGTGCCAGCAGCTTATTTGGGGGCTATAATTCACCCCTCCACTTT,CASSLFGGYNSPLHF,TRBJ1-6,NA,TRBV11-2,NA
TGTGCCACCGCCGGGGACAGCACCTACGAGCAGTACTTC,CATAGDSTYEQYF,TRBJ2-7,TRBD1,TRBV10-3,once
TGTGCCAGCAGCTTAGGACCGGACTTCAGGGGCACTGAAGCTTTCTTT,CASSLGPDFRGTEAFF,TRBJ1-1,NA,TRBV11-1,NA
TGTGCCAGCAGCTTGGATTCCGGGGGCAGCGGGACCCAGTACTTC,CASSLDSGGSGTQYF,TRBJ2-5,NA,TRBV5-6,NA
TGTGCCAGCGGCATACAGGGGGTGGGCTACACCTTC,CASGIQGVGYTF,TRBJ1-2,TRBD1,TRBV6-5,NA
TGTGCTAGTGGTTGGGACAGGGGCTCCTATAATTCACCCCTCCACTTT,CASGWDRGSYNSPLHF,TRBJ1-6,TRBD1,TRBV12-5,few
TGTGCCAGCAGTTTAGGCGATTCGAAGGCTTTCTTT,CASSLGDSKAFF,TRBJ1-1,NA,TRBV12-3/TRBV12-4,NA
TGTGCCAGCACCCAACTGGGACAGGGTAGCTACACCTTC,CASTQLGQGSYTF,TRBJ1-2,TRBD1,TRBV6-5,NA
TGTGCCAGCAGTCCGGGACTTAAAACTACTCACTCCTACAATGAGCAGTTCTTC,CASSPGLKTTHSYNEQFF,TRBJ2-1,NA,TRBV28,NA
TGCAGCGTCCGGGAGTTGGCAGATACGCAGTATTTT,CSVRELADTQYF,TRBJ2-3,NA,TRBV29-1,NA
TGCGCCAGCAGCTTGGCACTAGCGGGGGGTAATGAGCAGTTCTTC,CASSLALAGGNEQFF,TRBJ2-1,TRBD2,TRBV5-1,NA
TGTGCCAGCAGCCCGGGACAATCCACGGGCTACACCTTC,CASSPGQSTGYTF,TRBJ1-2,NA,TRBV9,NA
TGTGCCAGCAGTTCGGGACAGGTCCACAATCAGCCCCAGCATTTT,CASSSGQVHNQPQHF,TRBJ1-5,TRBD1,TRBV27,NA
TGTGCCAGCAGCCCCAGCGGGGCGTACAATGAGCAGTTCTTC,CASSPSGAYNEQFF,TRBJ2-1,TRBD2,TRBV7-3,NA
TGTGCCAGCAGCCCCCGGACAGCTAACTATGGCTACACCTTC,CASSPRTANYGYTF,TRBJ1-2,NA,TRBV9,few
TGTGCCATCAGTGAGTCCTCCGAACCCCCTTTCTTT,CAISESSEPPFF,TRBJ1-1,NA,TRBV10-3,NA
TGTGCCAGCAGTTTTATGGGGACTTCACCCCTCCACTTT,CASSFMGTSPLHF,TRBJ1-6,NA,TRBV6-2/TRBV6-3,NA
TGTGCCACCAGCAGAGTAGACAGTAACTATGGCTACACCTTC,CATSRVDSNYGYTF,TRBJ1-2,NA,TRBV15,NA
TGTGCCAGCAGTCAAGACTTGGGCACTGAAGCTTTCTTT,CASSQDLGTEAFF,TRBJ1-1,NA,TRBV14,NA
TGCACCAGCAGCCAAAACCTTAGCGAGGGGCCGTATACGCAGTATTTT,CTSSQNLSEGPYTQYF,TRBJ2-3,NA,TRBV1,few
TGTGCCACCACTACGGGCGGCGGGGCTGGCTACACCTTC,CATTTGGGAGYTF,TRBJ1-2,NA,TRBV15,NA
TGTGCCAGCAGTGAAGCGCGGACAGGGCTCCTCCACGAGCAGTACTTC,CASSEARTGLLHEQYF,TRBJ2-7,TRBD1,TRBV6-1,NA
TGCAGCGTTCTCTATGGGGAAGAGACCCAGTACTTC,CSVLYGEETQYF,TRBJ2-5,NA,TRBV29-1,NA
TGTGCCAGCAGCTTAGTTCCCGGCTACACCTTC,CASSLVPGYTF,TRBJ1-2,NA,TRBV7-9,NA
TGTGCCAGTAGTATAGATCTGACGGCAGGTGGCTACACCTTC,CASSIDLTAGGYTF,TRBJ1-2,NA,TRBV19,few
TGTGCCAGCGGGGCAAGGTACAATGAGCAGTTCTTC,CASGARYNEQFF,TRBJ2-1,NA,TRBV6-5,NA
TGTGCCCTGGGACAGATCAACATTCAGTACTTC,CALGQINIQYF,TRBJ2-4,TRBD1,TRBV6-5,NA
TGTGCCAGCAGCGTAGGAGGCCCCATGAACACTGAAGCTTTCTTT,CASSVGGPMNTEAFF,TRBJ1-1,NA,TRBV9,NA
TGTGCCAGCAGCCCCCCCGTTCGGATGTTTTATGAGCAGTACTTC,CASSPPVRMFYEQYF,TRBJ2-7,NA,TRBV7-2,NA
TGCGCCAGCAGCCAATCCTTCACGCGGGAGCAGAGCGGGGAGCTGTTTTTT,CASSQSFTREQSGELFF,TRBJ2-2,TRBD2,TRBV4-3,NA
TGTGCCAGCAGCTTGGAAAGTAAGGGGATCGGCTCCTACGAGCAGTACTTC,CASSLESKGIGSYEQYF,TRBJ2-7,NA,TRBV5-4,NA
TGTGCCAGTAGTGTCTACGGGCAGCGCACCTTCCATCAGCCCCAGCATTTT,CASSVYGQRTFHQPQHF,TRBJ1-5,NA,TRBV19,once
TGTGCCAGCAGCCGCTGGGGGGACAGCCACTATGGCTACACCTTC,CASSRWGDSHYGYTF,TRBJ1-2,TRBD1,TRBV5-4,NA